A single sample is the source of the 2 T cell receptor beta chains below, sequenced in a study of blood T cell repertoires in COVID-19. Clones were read by immunoSEQ multiplex PCR, and TCRdb kept only the in-frame ones, dropping some. The table includes roughly 290,000 clones, around 91% detected once. The specimen was peripheral blood. The receptors come from a woman aged 55-70 years with acute or convalescent COVID-19.

The rearrangement links TRBV6-2 or TRBV6-3 to TRBJ2-7; TRBD1 aligns across 8 bases. Germline values: CDR1 MNHEY, CDR2 SVGEGT. V lost 4 bases, J lost 2 bases, and 7 bases stayed unmatched. The CDR3 runs to 15 residues. For the CDR3, the DNA is TGTGCCAGCAGTTCCCCTGGACAGGGCACCTACGAGCAGTACTTC. It encodes CASSSPGQGTYEQYF.

V usage is TRBV5-6 and J usage is TRBJ2-5, with D possibly being TRBD2 (6 bases). Germline V gene lookup returns CDR1 SGHDT and CDR2 YYEEEE. V lost 0 bases and J 6 bases, leaving 9 bases between the germline ends. The CDR3 is 13 amino acids. The CDR3 coding sequence is TGTGCCAGCAGCTTGGGCGGGGAAAAGACCCAGTACTTC. Translating it yields CASSLGGEKTQYF.